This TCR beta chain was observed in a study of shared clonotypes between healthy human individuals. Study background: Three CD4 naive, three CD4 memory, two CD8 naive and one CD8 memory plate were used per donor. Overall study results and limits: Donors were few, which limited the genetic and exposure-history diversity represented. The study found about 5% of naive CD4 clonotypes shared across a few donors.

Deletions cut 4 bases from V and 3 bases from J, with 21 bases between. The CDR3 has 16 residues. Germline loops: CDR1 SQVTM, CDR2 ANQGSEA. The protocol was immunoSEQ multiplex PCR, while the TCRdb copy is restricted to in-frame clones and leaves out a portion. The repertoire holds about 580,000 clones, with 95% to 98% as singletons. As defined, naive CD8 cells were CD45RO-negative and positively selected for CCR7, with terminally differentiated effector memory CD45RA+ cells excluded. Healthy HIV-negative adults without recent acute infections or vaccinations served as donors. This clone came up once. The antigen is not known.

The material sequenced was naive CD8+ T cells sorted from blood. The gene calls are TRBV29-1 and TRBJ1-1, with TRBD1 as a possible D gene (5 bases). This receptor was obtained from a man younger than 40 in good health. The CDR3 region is CSVGFPGANRDTEAFF. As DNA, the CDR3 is TGCAGCGTTGGTTTCCCCGGGGCAAACCGGGACACTGAAGCTTTCTTT.